The 19 T cell receptor beta chains below were found in one sample sequenced in a study of beta chain features in type 1 diabetes. What these receptors recognize is not known. General study findings and limits: TCRB CDR3s from Type 1 diabetes patients were moderately but significantly shorter in all four CD4+ subsets.

Every bit of the isolated RNA underwent reverse transcription, so sequencing read expressed TCRB transcripts. Generated by immunoSEQ multiplex PCR, the TCRdb table keeps only in-frame clones and is missing some. The sample holds about 660,000 clones, around 15% seen once. Source material: naive CD4+ T cells from blood. These receptors were collected from a man between 18 and 35 years old with type 1 diabetes.

The chain links TRBV18 to TRBJ2-6; 7 nucleotides agree with TRBD2. The CDR3 is 17 amino acids. From germline, CDR1 is KGHSH and CDR2 LQKENI. J was trimmed by 3 bases and V by 6 bases; bases with no gene match: 11. CDR3 sequence reads: CASSPAFGEGGANVLTF. The CDR3 DNA follows: TGTGCCAGCTCCCCAGCCTTCGGGGAGGGTGGGGCCAACGTCCTGACTTTC.

The table lists this clone with a few counts. The gene calls are TRBV10-3 and TRBJ1-2, with TRBD1 as a possible D gene (5 bases). Trimming stripped 9 bases from V and 7 bases from J, with 21 bases between. CDR1 ENHRY and CDR2 SYGVKD come from the germline V gene. This CDR3 region has 14 residues. Here the CDR3 DNA reads TGTGCCATGGGCAATTGGGACGCTGGTAGTGGCTACACCTTC. It is translated as CAMGNWDAGSGYTF.

This clone was counted between two and nine times. The chain carries TRBV18 and TRBJ2-2, with 10 positions matching TRBD1. CDR3 length equals 17 residues. Germline CDR1 KGHSH, CDR2 LQKENI. The junction had 10 bases not matched to a gene; V was cut back by 3 bases and J by 6 bases. CDR3 nucleotide sequence: TGTGCCAGCTCACCGAGGGACAGGGGATCTTCGGCCGGGGAGCTGTTTTTT. It encodes CASSPRDRGSSAGELFF.

This clone was seen a few times. V gene TRBV9 combines with J gene TRBJ2-1; D might be TRBD1 (6 bases). Looked up from germline, CDR1 is SGDLS and CDR2 is YYNGEE. Trimming shortened V by 0 bases and J by 2 bases, and 9 bases separated the two germline ends. This CDR3 region has 15 residues. CDR3 nucleotides: TGTGCCAGCAGCGTAGGAGGGGGACCCTACAATGAGCAGTTCTTC. Residues: CASSVGGGPYNEQFF. The full variable domain, completed using reference TRBV9 and TRBJ2-1, is DSGVTQTPKHLITATGQRVTLRCSPRSGDLSVYWYQQSLDQGLQFLIQYYNGEERAKGNILERFSAQQFPDLHSELNLSSLELGDSALYFCASSVGGGPYNEQFFGPGTRLTVL.

Notes on this clone: Additional DNA sequences in this sample encode the identical CDR3. The rearrangement links TRBV20-1 to TRBJ1-2; D gene unclear. Germline-derived CDR1 and CDR2 are DFQATT and SNEGSKA (reference sequence). The V end lost 6 bases, the J end lost 0 bases, and 2 bases lay between the germline ends. CDR3 length equals 10 residues. The CDR3 loop reads CSASNYGYTF. The CDR3 nucleotides read TGCAGTGCATCTAACTATGGCTACACCTTC.

CDR3 DNA sequence: TGTGCCTGGAATCCTACCCTTCTAGCCAAAAACATTCAGTACTTC. Translation gives CAWNPTLLAKNIQYF. The V and J genes are TRBV30 and TRBJ2-4; no firm D call. The CDR3 extends over 15 amino acids. CDR1 is GTSNPN and CDR2 is SVGIG in the germline V gene (reference sequence). V lost 4 bases and J lost 0, with 13 bases in between.

This sequence joins TRBV6-1 and TRBJ2-6; D not resolved. CDR1 is MNHNS, CDR2 SASEGT, per germline. There are 14 residues in the CDR3. Trimming shortened V by 6 bases and J by 0 bases, and 6 bases separated the two germline ends. For the CDR3, the DNA is TGTGCCAGCAGAACAATCTCTGGGGCCAACGTCCTGACTTTC. It encodes CASRTISGANVLTF.

The V and J genes are TRBV7-2 and TRBJ2-3; D unclear. This CDR3 has 15 amino acids. Trimming shortened V by 2 bases and J by 3 bases, and 12 bases separated the two germline ends. The V gene's germline CDR1 is SGHTA and CDR2 FQGNSA. The CDR3 is CASSLMWAETDTQYF. The DNA of the CDR3 is TGTGCCAGCAGCTTAATGTGGGCAGAAACAGATACGCAGTATTTT.

The sample holds a few counts of this clone. The CDR3 spells CASSPLGKAGGFSYNEQFF. CDR3 nucleotide sequence: TGTGCCAGCTCACCACTAGGTAAAGCGGGGGGATTCTCCTACAATGAGCAGTTCTTC. The J gene is TRBJ2-1, the V gene TRBV18; 9 positions agree with TRBD2. V was clipped by 1 base and J by 0 bases; unmatched bases: 10. This CDR3 comprises 19 residues. Germline V gene sequence: CDR1 KGHSH, CDR2 LQKENI.

This clone was picked up a small number of times. The chain employs TRBV4-3 and TRBJ2-7, with D perhaps TRBD1 or TRBD2 (6 bases each). This CDR3 comprises 16 residues. The V gene's germline CDR1 is LGHNA and CDR2 YSLEER. The ends were cut back, 0 bases at V and 6 bases at J, with 18 bases in the middle. The DNA of the CDR3 is TGCGCCAGCAGCCAAGATCTGGGGCTGGGGGGCGCCGAGCAGTACTTC. It yields the protein CASSQDLGLGGAEQYF.

This clone was counted a few times. The chain combines TRBV30 with TRBJ2-5; D is undetermined. V dropped 0 bases and J dropped 1 base, with 9 bases sitting between them. CDR3 length: 14 residues. Germline V gene sequence: CDR1 GTSNPN, CDR2 SVGIG (reference sequence). DNA of the CDR3: TGTGCCTGGAGTGTCTTGGGCACCCAAGAGACCCAGTACTTC. Translation gives CAWSVLGTQETQYF.

This chain uses TRBV2 with TRBJ2-5; D not resolved. Trimming stripped 5 bases from V and 4 bases from J, with 8 bases between. The germline CDR1 and CDR2 sequences are SNHLY and FYNNEI. This CDR3 is built from 12 residues. As DNA, the CDR3 is TGTGCCAGCAGTCTAAGTCCAGAGACCCAGTACTTC. This codes for CASSLSPETQYF.

The rearrangement joins TRBV20-1 to TRBJ1-2; the match to TRBD1 covers 7 bases. Germline V gene sequence: CDR1 DFQATT, CDR2 SNEGSKA (reference sequence). This CDR3 comprises 11 residues. DNA for the CDR3: TGCACCGCAGGGGGGTCTTATGGCTACACCTTC. Protein product: CTAGGSYGYTF.

In this sample, this clone turned up a few times. V and J are TRBV30 and TRBJ2-7; D may be TRBD2 (6 bases). Germline CDR1 is GTSNPN and CDR2 is SVGIG (reference sequence). The length of the CDR3 is 12 residues. The V gene lost 4 bases and the J gene lost 4 bases, with 11 bases spanning the gap. CDR3 nucleotides: TGTGCCTGGACCAAGACTAGATACGAGCAGTACTTC. Its translation is CAWTKTRYEQYF.

The chain is built from TRBV29-1 and TRBJ2-2; TRBD2 agrees at 12 bases. Germline V gene data show CDR1 as SQVTM and CDR2 as ANQGSEA. This CDR3 is 17 amino acids long. After removal of 6 bases from V and 7 bases from J, the junction contained 15 bases not matched to a gene. CDR3 sequence reads: CSVAPVASGRARGELFF. The CDR3 DNA sequence: TGCAGCGTGGCCCCGGTAGCTAGCGGGAGGGCGCGCGGGGAGCTGTTTTTT.

The chain recombines TRBV4-1 with TRBJ1-3; D unresolved. V was cut by 1 base and J by 1 base, with 8 bases left in between. Looked up from germline, CDR1 is MGHRA and CDR2 is YSYEKL. The CDR3 totals 15 residues. DNA for the CDR3: TGCGCCAGCAGCCAAGTAGGGCGGTCTGGAAACACCATATATTTT. Translating it yields CASSQVGRSGNTIYF.

This clone has just a few counts. The chain uses TRBV19 and TRBJ1-5, with D uncertain. Germline assignment: CDR1 LNHDA and CDR2 SQIVND (reference sequence). The CDR3 has 15 amino acids. The V gene lost 4 bases and the J gene lost 0 bases, with 10 bases spanning the gap. CDR3 DNA sequence: TGTGCCAGTAGTAGGCCGACGCATAGCAATCAGCCCCAGCATTTT. Amino acids: CASSRPTHSNQPQHF.

This clone was counted between two and nine times. The chain uses TRBV7-9 and TRBJ2-5; no firm D call. The CDR3 sequence is 12 residues long. V dropped 6 bases and J dropped 3 bases, with 8 bases sitting between them. Germline loops: CDR1 SEHNR, CDR2 FQNEAQ (reference sequence). The CDR3 loop reads CASRKNEETQYF. Written as DNA, the CDR3 is TGTGCCAGCAGGAAAAATGAAGAGACCCAGTACTTC.

The rearrangement links TRBV28 to TRBJ1-1; D remains ambiguous. The V end was cut by 5 bases, the J end by 11 bases, with 15 bases between. The germline V gene has CDR1 MDHEN and CDR2 SYDVKM. The length of the CDR3 is 12 residues. The chain's CDR3 is CASSTYTLTAFF. CDR3 bases: TGTGCCAGCAGTACATACACGTTGACGGCTTTCTTT.